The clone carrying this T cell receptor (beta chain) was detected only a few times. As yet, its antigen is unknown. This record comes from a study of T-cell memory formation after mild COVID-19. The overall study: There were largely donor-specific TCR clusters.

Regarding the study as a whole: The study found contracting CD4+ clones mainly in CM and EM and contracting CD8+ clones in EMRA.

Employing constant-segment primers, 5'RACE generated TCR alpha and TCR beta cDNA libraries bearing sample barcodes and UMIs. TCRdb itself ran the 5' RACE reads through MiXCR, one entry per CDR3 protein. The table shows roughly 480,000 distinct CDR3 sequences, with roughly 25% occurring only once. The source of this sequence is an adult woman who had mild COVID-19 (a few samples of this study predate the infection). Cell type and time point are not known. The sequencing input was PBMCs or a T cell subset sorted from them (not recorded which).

In nucleotides, the CDR3 is TGTGCCAGCAGCTTTAAACGGGGGGCAGATACGCAGTATTTT. It encodes CASSFKRGADTQYF. This sequence joins TRBV7-9 and TRBJ2-3; 7 nucleotides line up with TRBD2. Trimming cost V 3 bases and J 4 bases; bases outside gene matches: 4. The CDR3 spans 14 residues. Germline assignment: CDR1 SEHNR and CDR2 FQNEAQ (reference sequence).